This T cell receptor (beta chain) was identified in a study of shared clonotypes between healthy human individuals. With V trimmed by 6 bases and J by 6 bases, 9 bases remained unmatched. Germline V lookup: CDR1 MNHEY, CDR2 SVGAGI. The CDR3 spans 14 residues. The repertoire was sequenced with immunoSEQ multiplex PCR; TCRdb's copy has only in-frame clones and lacks some. This table holds hundreds of thousands of clones, about two thirds found once. The sample was memory CD4+ T cells sorted from blood. Subset described: CD45RA-negative fraction. The genes are TRBV6-5 and TRBJ1-2; 8 nucleotides agree with TRBD1. This TCR was recovered from a woman in her twenties or thirties in good health. The CDR3 region has the DNA TGTGCCAGCAGCTACCTACAGGGGGTCGATGGCTACACCTTC. Protein sequence: CASSYLQGVDGYTF.